This T cell receptor beta chain derives from a study of shared clonotypes between healthy human individuals. This clone was recorded once. Original data processing: ImmunoSEQ supplied junction-only sequences lacking quality scores, so filtering was different. Clones were read by immunoSEQ multiplex PCR, and TCRdb kept only the in-frame ones, dropping some. The V and J calls and clone size come from that table; D and trimming were worked out from the DNA. The table has around 1,000,000 clones, 60% to 80% seen once. Between the trimmed V and J ends, which lost 3 bases and 8 bases, there was a span of 11 bases. This CDR3 contains 13 residues. Looked up from germline, CDR1 is SGHRS and CDR2 is YFSETQ.

The chain joins TRBV5-1 to TRBJ1-4; D gene uncertain. The clonotype comes from a man in his late teens or twenties in good health. Some clones in this sample may be carry-over from other donors' samples. The sequencing sample was made of memory CD4+ T cells from PBMCs. This sample's subset: CD45RA-negative fraction. CDR3 DNA: TGCGCCAGCAGCTCAGATGGGAGCGAAAAACTGTTTTTT. Translated: CASSSDGSEKLFF.